This T cell receptor (beta chain) stems from a study of T-cell reconstitution after alpha-beta-depleted transplantation in children. Preparing the TCRbeta library involved the use of unique molecular identifiers. TCRdb ran MiXCR on the PCR reads and lists one entry per CDR3 protein. The sample has about 500,000 distinct CDR3 sequences, about 33% seen once. Trimming shortened V by 4 bases and J by 7 bases, and 16 bases separated the two germline ends. Germline V gene lookup returns CDR1 LNHDA and CDR2 SQIVND (reference sequence). There are 14 residues in the CDR3. The receptor comes from a human donor who donated a stem cell graft to a child with aplastic anemia. Sequences were derived from PBMCs from the stem cell graft donor, sampled from the stem cell graft. The rearrangement links TRBV19 to TRBJ1-2, with D hard to call. Here the CDR3 DNA reads TGTGCCAGTAGTACTTCAAATTTCGGGGTTGGCTACACCTTC. Translated: CASSTSNFGVGYTF.